This T cell receptor (beta chain) was sequenced for a study of T cell changes during pregnancy in multiple sclerosis. TCRdb's table, derived via immunoSEQ multiplex PCR, lists solely in-frame clones and lacks some. The sample consists of just over 90,000 clones, 91% of them appearing once. Germline V lookup: CDR1 SGHRS, CDR2 YFSETQ. This CDR3 spans 17 amino acids. V was clipped by 4 bases and J by 5 bases; unmatched bases: 12. Sequences were derived from peripheral blood, sampled after pregnancy. This clonotype was sampled from a female donor in good health, enrolled as a control in a pregnancy study. The chain uses TRBV5-1 and TRBJ2-3; 11 bases match TRBD2. In DNA, the CDR3 is TGCGCCAGCAGCCGTACTCTTAGCGGGGGGGCTATAGATACGCAGTATTTT. It yields the protein CASSRTLSGGAIDTQYF.